The entry below gives a single T cell receptor beta chain sequence along with its context. Its antigen is still unknown. This specimen belongs to a study of T cell responses to AZD1222 COVID-19 vaccine. The study's findings and limits: Among AZD1222 vaccinees, only six were seropositive at baseline. Regions 160-218 and 743-854 dominated among vaccine-associated CD4 TCRs spanning spike. With two AZD1222 doses given, Spike-specific TCR breadth and depth both rose.

The CDR3 extends over 18 amino acids. Per the germline V gene, CDR1 is SGHVS and CDR2 is FQNEAQ. The V gene lost 5 bases and the J gene lost 4 bases, with 23 bases spanning the gap. Measured with immunoSEQ multiplex PCR; TCRdb has only the in-frame clones, and not every one. The data contain fewer than 110,000 clones, over 75% of them singletons. This rearrangement joins TRBV7-8 to TRBJ2-2; weak D call: TRBD2 (8 bases). The specimen was peripheral blood, collected 28 days after the second AZD1222 dose. The sequence was collected from an adult who received the AZD1222 COVID-19 vaccine. CDR3 amino acids: CASSPTGAGGFLTGELFF. The CDR3 region has the DNA TGTGCCAGCAGCCCCACAGGGGCGGGGGGCTTTCTCACCGGGGAGCTGTTTTTT. The entire variable domain, with the rest obtained from reference TRBV7-8 and TRBJ2-2, is as follows: GAGVSQSPRYKVAKRGQDVALRCDPISGHVSLFWYQQALGQGPEFLTYFQNEAQLDKSGLPSDRFFAERPEGSVSTLKIQRTQQEDSAVYLCASSPTGAGGFLTGELFFGEGSRLTVL.